This TCR beta chain comes out of a study of Graves' ophthalmopathy and Graves' hyperthyroidism. Study results and caveats: Researchers report that a 13-signature model separated ophthalmopathy from stable hyperthyroidism, posting less than 90% sensitivity and roughly 81% specificity. Among expanded thyroid clonotypes above 0.001 frequency, most also occurred in blood. This model predicted ophthalmopathy progression (sensitivity 70% to 71%, specificity about 72%).

This clonotype was observed at least ten times. The antigen is undetermined. Additional autoimmune diseases, uncontrolled infections, pregnancy or lactation disqualified patients. With 7 bases clipped from V and 10 bases from J, the junction kept 9 bases outside the gene matches. The CDR3 covers 14 residues. Germline V gene data show CDR1 as SGHRS and CDR2 as YFSETQ. The authors amplified TCR beta CDR3 regions from RNA transcripts. Second-round multiplex PCR followed a first-round RT-PCR using HTBI primers. Via MiXCR, TCRdb re-called the multiplex PCR reads, giving one row per CDR3 protein. Of over a million distinct CDR3 sequences in the sample, 35% to 40% are singletons; the top ten hold approximately 10%.

Sequencing was done on a sample of peripheral blood or thyroid tissue (not recorded which). The receptor was isolated from an adult man with Graves' hyperthyroidism. The chain employs TRBV5-1 and TRBJ1-6; the match to TRBD1 covers 9 bases. The CDR3 DNA follows: TGCGCCAGCCGGTCCGGGACAGGGTTGTCACCCCTCCACTTT. It codes for CASRSGTGLSPLHF.